This T cell receptor beta chain was sequenced for a study of cytomegalovirus exposure and HLA in healthy donors. Study-wide findings and caveats: Sequencing likely produced, as an artifact, a cluster of highly shared sequence variants. What a later analysis reportedly showed was that an Asian-associated ancestry cluster had fewer N-insertions than the roughly 720-donor mean. Among TCR beta chains, those listed as cytomegalovirus-associated numbered over 150.

PCR amplification relied on 60 Vbeta primers (plus 13 Jbeta primers). The protocol was immunoSEQ multiplex PCR, while the TCRdb copy is restricted to in-frame clones and leaves out a portion. The sample lists hundreds of thousands of clones; over 80% were seen once. Concerning this clone itself: Its matching antigen is unknown.

J gave up 10 bases and V 3 bases, and 8 bases lay outside the gene matches. There are 15 residues in the CDR3. CDR1 and CDR2 (germline): LNHDA, SQIVND (reference sequence). This receptor was identified in a boy between 2 and 15 years old in good health and CMV-seronegative. The chain links TRBV19 to TRBJ1-6; the match to TRBD1 covers 8 bases. Sequenced: PBMCs. CDR3 residues: CASSIGQGAGSPLHF. DNA for the CDR3: TGTGCCAGTAGTATCGGGCAGGGGGCTGGGTCACCCCTCCACTTT.